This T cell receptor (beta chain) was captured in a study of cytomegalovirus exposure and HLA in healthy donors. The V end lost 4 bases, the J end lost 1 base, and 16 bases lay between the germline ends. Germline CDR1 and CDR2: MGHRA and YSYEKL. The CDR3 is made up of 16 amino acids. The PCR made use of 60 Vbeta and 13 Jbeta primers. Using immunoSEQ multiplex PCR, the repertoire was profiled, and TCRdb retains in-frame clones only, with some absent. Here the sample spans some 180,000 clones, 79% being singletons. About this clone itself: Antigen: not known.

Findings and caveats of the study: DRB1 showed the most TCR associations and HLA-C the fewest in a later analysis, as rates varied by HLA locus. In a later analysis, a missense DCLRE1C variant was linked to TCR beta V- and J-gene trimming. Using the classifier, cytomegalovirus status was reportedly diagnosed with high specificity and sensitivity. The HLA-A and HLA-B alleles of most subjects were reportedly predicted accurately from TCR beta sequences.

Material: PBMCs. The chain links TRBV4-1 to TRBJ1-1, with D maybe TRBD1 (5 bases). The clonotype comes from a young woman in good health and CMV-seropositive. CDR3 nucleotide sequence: TGCGCCAGCAGCCGGGGGGAAGGCAGCCGGAACACTGAAGCTTTCTTT. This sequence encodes CASSRGEGSRNTEAFF.